Listed below are T cell receptor beta chains from one sample, sequenced in a study of T cells in localized non-small cell lung cancer. Repertoires were generated with immunoSEQ multiplex PCR, while TCRdb's copy carries only in-frame clones and drops some. Among about 34,000 clones listed, more than 70% were seen once. The sequenced sample was peripheral blood, obtained before any cancer treatment. Receptor source: a woman aged 35 to 75 with stage I lung adenocarcinoma. The CDR3 runs from the conserved cysteine through the conserved F or W. A D gene is named only where the DNA matches it firmly. Clone size, where shown, is once, few, many, or a class for clones that have expanded.

.	.	TRBV5-1	TRBJ1-2	CASNQGGGHYTF	TGCGCCAGCAACCAAGGTGGAGGACATTACACCTTC
TRBD2	.	TRBV6-1	TRBJ2-3	CASSRLAGGPDTQYF	TGTGCCAGCAGCCGACTAGCGGGGGGGCCAGATACGCAGTATTTT
.	.	TRBV29-1	TRBJ1-3	CSVEDGGGGNTIYF	TGCAGCGTTGAAGATGGGGGGGGCGGGAACACCATATATTTT
TRBD1	few	TRBV19	TRBJ2-2	CASDRDTGELFF	TGTGCCAGCGACAGGGACACCGGGGAGCTGTTTTTT
.	.	TRBV30	TRBJ2-7	CAWSVGGKGHEQYF	TGTGCCTGGAGTGTAGGCGGGAAGGGGCACGAGCAGTACTTC
.	.	TRBV5-1	TRBJ1-3	CASSPLQPSGNTIYF	TGCGCCAGCAGCCCTCTTCAACCCTCTGGAAACACCATATATTTT
.	medium-sized	TRBV7-9	TRBJ2-7	CASSGLNEQYF	TGTGCCAGCAGCGGCTTGAACGAGCAGTACTTC
TRBD2	.	TRBV5-1	TRBJ2-3	CASSLRSSGEMGDTQYF	TGCGCCAGCAGCTTGAGGTCTAGCGGGGAGATGGGAGATACGCAGTATTTT
.	once	TRBV14	TRBJ2-7	CASSRSSGYEQYF	TGTGCCAGCAGCCGGAGCAGCGGCTACGAGCAGTACTTC
.	.	TRBV9	TRBJ2-2	CASSVGSSRGKSTGELFF	TGTGCCAGCAGCGTAGGGAGTTCGAGAGGGAAAAGCACCGGGGAGCTGTTTTTT
TRBD1	.	TRBV7-9	TRBJ1-1	CASSSYQDREEAFF	TGTGCCAGCAGCTCATACCAGGACAGGGAGGAAGCTTTCTTT
.	.	TRBV6-5	TRBJ1-1	CASSYTESFSSEAFF	TGTGCCAGCAGTTACACTGAAAGTTTTTCATCTGAAGCTTTCTTT
.	.	TRBV6-1	TRBJ2-2	CASSPGSYNTGELFF	TGTGCCAGCAGTCCCGGGTCCTATAACACCGGGGAGCTGTTTTTT
.	.	TRBV4-3	TRBJ2-1	CASSQGGDQGQFF	TGCGCCAGCAGCCAGGGGGGAGACCAGGGGCAGTTCTTC
.	few	TRBV14	TRBJ1-3	CASSQILGNTIYF	TGTGCCAGCAGCCAAATCCTAGGAAACACCATATATTTT
TRBD2	once	TRBV6-6	TRBJ2-3	CASSFSGGEDTQYF	TGTGCCAGCAGTTTTAGCGGGGGGGAAGATACGCAGTATTTT
.	.	TRBV5-1	TRBJ1-3	CASSLDGSPGNTIYF	TGCGCCAGCAGCTTGGATGGCAGCCCTGGAAACACCATATATTTT
.	.	TRBV27	TRBJ1-4	CASSWEGTNEKLFF	TGTGCCAGCAGTTGGGAGGGAACTAATGAAAAACTGTTTTTT
TRBD1	.	TRBV10-2	TRBJ1-2	CASSPGQGGYGYTF	TGCGCCAGCAGCCCTGGACAGGGCGGCTATGGCTACACCTTC
.	.	TRBV9	TRBJ2-3	CASSPGGTDTQYF	TGTGCCAGCAGCCCCGGGGGCACAGATACGCAGTATTTT
.	few	TRBV2	TRBJ2-7	CASSEAQVSYEQYF	TGTGCCAGCAGTGAAGCACAGGTCTCCTACGAGCAGTACTTC
TRBD1	.	TRBV7-2	TRBJ2-6	CASSLKGQGGSGANVLTF	TGTGCCAGCAGCTTAAAGGGACAGGGGGGGTCCGGGGCCAACGTCCTGACTTTC
TRBD1	.	TRBV5-1	TRBJ2-1	CASSFLGQGSYNEQFF	TGCGCCAGCAGCTTCCTAGGACAGGGGTCCTACAATGAGCAGTTCTTC
.	.	TRBV5-6	TRBJ2-1	CASSLALWGPYNEQFF	TGTGCCAGCAGCTTGGCCTTGTGGGGCCCCTACAATGAGCAGTTCTTC
.	.	TRBV19	TRBJ1-5	CASSMGGLQPQHF	TGTGCCAGTAGTATGGGGGGGCTTCAGCCCCAGCATTTT
TRBD1	.	TRBV9	TRBJ2-1	CASSVPQGAYNEQFF	TGTGCCAGCAGCGTACCACAGGGGGCCTACAATGAGCAGTTCTTC
.	.	TRBV13	TRBJ2-1	CASSLYRALARHNEQFF	TGTGCCAGCAGCTTATATCGGGCGCTAGCGAGGCACAATGAGCAGTTCTTC
TRBD1	.	TRBV5-1	TRBJ2-7	CASSSTTGEDEQYF	TGCGCCAGCAGCTCGACGACAGGGGAGGACGAGCAGTACTTC
.	.	TRBV6-5	TRBJ2-7	CASSSMGGAAQYF	TGTGCCAGCAGTTCGATGGGGGGGGCCGCGCAGTACTTC
.	once	TRBV7-2	TRBJ2-3	CASSLAGSWRLARGTDTQYF	TGTGCCAGCAGCTTAGCGGGGTCTTGGAGGCTAGCAAGGGGCACAGATACGCAGTATTTT